These 25 T cell receptor beta chains share one sample of origin, sequenced in a study of blood T cell repertoires in COVID-19. TCRdb keeps only in-frame clones here, not all; method: immunoSEQ multiplex PCR. This table has about 250,000 clones, roughly 90% appearing once. Sequences were obtained from PBMCs or T cells enriched from blood (not recorded which). These receptors were collected from a woman between 45 and 65 years old who had recovered from COVID-19.

V and J are TRBV24-1 and TRBJ1-6; D is undetermined. This CDR3 spans 13 amino acids. Trimming pared 2 bases from V and 5 bases from J, leaving 3 bases between. Germline V gene data show CDR1 as KGHDR and CDR2 as SFDVKD. CDR3 DNA: TGTGCCACCAGTGATTCCGATAATTCACCCCTCCACTTT. It yields the protein CATSDSDNSPLHF.

The sample holds a few counts of this clone. The gene calls are TRBV28 and TRBJ1-2, with 7 positions matching TRBD1. Germline lookup yields CDR1 MDHEN and CDR2 SYDVKM. The J segment lost 6 bases and the V segment lost 5 bases, leaving 12 bases of the junction unmatched. This CDR3 is 15 amino acids long. In DNA, the CDR3 is TGTGCCAGCAGTCCCTCAGCAGGGGGTTGGGATGGCTACACCTTC. Translation gives CASSPSAGGWDGYTF.

The gene calls are TRBV6-5 and TRBJ1-3; D uncertain. V shed 2 bases and J shed 1 base, with 6 bases lying between them. The CDR3 totals 14 residues. Germline CDR1 and CDR2: MNHEY and SVGAGI. The CDR3, as DNA: TGTGCCAGCAGTTACACGAGATCTGGAAACACCATATATTTT. The encoded protein is CASSYTRSGNTIYF.

This chain connects TRBV19 to TRBJ1-2, with D unresolved. Trimming took 9 bases from V and 0 from J, leaving 14 bases between them. Germline values: CDR1 LNHDA, CDR2 SQIVND (reference sequence). This CDR3 is built from 14 residues. The CDR3 here is CASSTGSANYGYTF. DNA of the CDR3: TGTGCCAGCTCTACTGGTTCCGCTAACTATGGCTACACCTTC.

V is TRBV11-2 and J is TRBJ2-1; 10 nucleotides match TRBD2. The V segment lost 1 base and the J segment 9 bases; nucleotides outside the gene matches: 6. CDR1 and CDR2 from the germline V gene are SGHAT and FQNNGV. The CDR3 is 15 residues long. The CDR3 region has the DNA TGTGCCAGCAGCTTAGGTCTAGCGGGAGTGGTTGAGCAGTTCTTC. It encodes CASSLGLAGVVEQFF.

CDR3 in DNA: TGTGCCAGCAGTTTGCTTGGACACAACTCCTACAATGAGCAGTTCTTC. Protein: CASSLLGHNSYNEQFF. The genes are TRBV28 and TRBJ2-1, with a tentative D call TRBD1 (5 bases). Trimming removed 3 bases from V and 0 bases from J, with 12 bases in between. The CDR3 totals 16 residues. Germline V gene lookup returns CDR1 MDHEN and CDR2 SYDVKM.

The rearrangement uses TRBV11-2 and TRBJ1-1; 7 nucleotides line up with TRBD1. The CDR3 totals 15 residues. V was clipped by 5 bases and J by 6 bases; unmatched bases: 12. CDR1 is SGHAT and CDR2 is FQNNGV in the germline V gene. The CDR3 sequence: CASSNPAGGSPEAFF. CDR3 nucleotides: TGTGCCAGCAGCAACCCCGCAGGGGGATCTCCTGAAGCTTTCTTT.

This sequence joins TRBV28 and TRBJ1-5, with D possibly TRBD1 on 5 matching bases. Trimming removed 7 bases from V and 4 bases from J, with 20 bases in between. The CDR3 is 16 residues long. Germline values: CDR1 MDHEN, CDR2 SYDVKM. CDR3 DNA sequence: TGTGCCAGCAATCCCATCCGTTTCAAGGGGAATCAGCCCCAGCATTTT. Translating gives CASNPIRFKGNQPQHF.

This chain uses TRBV7-2 with TRBJ2-7, with a tentative D call TRBD1 (7 bases). The V gene lost 2 bases and the J gene lost 3 bases, with 17 bases spanning the gap. The CDR3 has 16 amino acids. Germline V gene lookup returns CDR1 SGHTA and CDR2 FQGNSA. CDR3 sequence: CASSLNAARGDYEQYF. In nucleotides, the CDR3 is TGTGCCAGCAGCTTAAACGCGGCCAGGGGGGACTACGAGCAGTACTTC.

The chain carries TRBV4-3 and TRBJ1-2; 7 nucleotides align to TRBD1. The germline gives CDR1 LGHNA, CDR2 YSLEER. J was trimmed by 4 bases and V by 1 base; bases with no gene match: 6. The CDR3 contains 15 residues. The CDR3 here is CASSQGEGGVYGYTF. CDR3 bases: TGCGCCAGCAGCCAAGGGGAAGGGGGCGTCTATGGCTACACCTTC.

The chain links TRBV6-2 or TRBV6-3 to TRBJ2-1; TRBD1 agrees at 9 bases. CDR1 is MNHEY, CDR2 SVGEGT, per germline. Trimming removed 5 bases from V and 4 bases from J; junction bases left unmatched: 9. This CDR3 is built from 16 residues. This CDR3 is CASSTGRDRVYNEQFF. The CDR3 coding sequence is TGTGCCAGCAGTACCGGCCGGGACAGGGTATACAATGAGCAGTTCTTC.

The gene calls are TRBV6-4 and TRBJ1-5; the match to TRBD1 covers 10 bases. Trimming at V came to 6 bases and at J to 2 bases, leaving 4 bases not matched to a gene. The CDR3 is made up of 15 amino acids. The germline gives CDR1 MRHNA, CDR2 SNTAGT. The CDR3: CASRGGQGGNQPQHF. CDR3 bases: TGTGCCAGCAGGGGAGGACAGGGGGGCAATCAGCCCCAGCATTTT.

V gene TRBV19 combines with J gene TRBJ1-1, with a possible D match to TRBD1 (5 bases). This CDR3 is 15 amino acids long. Germline assignment: CDR1 LNHDA and CDR2 SQIVND (reference sequence). The V end was cut by 5 bases, the J end by 1 base, with 14 bases between. The CDR3 sequence is CASSPYQGGNTEAFF. The DNA of the CDR3 is TGTGCCAGTAGTCCTTACCAGGGTGGGAACACTGAAGCTTTCTTT. Full variable domain (missing parts from reference TRBV19 and TRBJ1-1): DGGITQSPKYLFRKEGQNVTLSCEQNLNHDAMYWYRQDPGQGLRLIYYSQIVNDFQKGDIAEGYSVSREKKESFPLTVTSAQKNPTAFYLCASSPYQGGNTEAFFGQGTRLTVV.

This chain links TRBV6-2 or TRBV6-3 with TRBJ1-5, with D maybe TRBD1 (6 bases). The CDR3 runs to 16 residues. Germline CDR1 reads MNHEY; CDR2 reads SVGEGT. V was trimmed by 4 bases and J by 0 bases, leaving 13 bases between them. The CDR3 DNA follows: TGTGCCAGCAGTTGGATCACAGGGCATAGCAATCAGCCCCAGCATTTT. Protein product: CASSWITGHSNQPQHF.

The V call is TRBV28, the J call TRBJ2-6, with a possible D match to TRBD2 (6 bases). Germline lookup yields CDR1 MDHEN and CDR2 SYDVKM. The CDR3 is 18 amino acids. Trimming removed 5 bases from V and 0 bases from J, with 17 bases in between. CDR3 DNA: TGTGCCAGCAGTCCCCACGGAGCGGGTTCCTCTGGGGCCAACGTCCTGACTTTC. Translated, it gives CASSPHGAGSSGANVLTF.

This chain links TRBV19 with TRBJ2-1, with TRBD2 identical over 12 bases. The CDR3 consists of 17 residues. Germline CDR1 LNHDA, CDR2 SQIVND (reference sequence). The ends lost 7 bases at V and 4 bases at J; junction bases unmatched: 11. CDR3: CASNPTSGRTGYNEQFF. The CDR3 DNA reads as TGTGCCAGTAATCCAACTAGCGGGAGGACAGGGTACAATGAGCAGTTCTTC.

The V call is TRBV18, the J call TRBJ1-1, with D perhaps TRBD1 (6 bases). There are 15 residues in the CDR3. V lost 4 bases and J lost 4, with 16 bases in between. CDR1 and CDR2 from the germline V gene are KGHSH and LQKENI. The CDR3: CASSQNRDKSTEAFF. DNA for the CDR3: TGTGCCAGCTCACAAAACCGGGACAAGAGCACTGAAGCTTTCTTT.

This clone was detected a few times. The V and J genes are TRBV10-3 and TRBJ2-7, with TRBD2 matching 9 bases. The ends lost 0 bases at V and 6 bases at J; junction bases unmatched: 6. Germline CDR1 reads ENHRY; CDR2 reads SYGVKD. The length of the CDR3 is 15 residues. The CDR3 DNA reads TGTGCCATCAGTGAGTCTAGCGGGAGTATCTCCGAGCAGTACTTC. As protein: CAISESSGSISEQYF.

The chain has TRBV21-1 and TRBJ2-1; the D segment call TRBD1 is taken from the table without a DNA check. TRBV21-1 is designated a pseudogene. The CDR3 sequence is 16 residues long. CDR3 protein: CASSTIETHRYNEQFF. In DNA form, the CDR3 reads TGTGCCAGCAGCACAATCGAGACACATCGGTACAATGAGCAGTTCTTC.

The chain links TRBV28 to TRBJ1-1; D unclear. V lost 5 bases, J lost 11 bases, and 15 bases lay in between. CDR1 and CDR2 from the germline V gene are MDHEN and SYDVKM. The CDR3 sequence is 12 residues long. The CDR3 is CASSINQREAFF. DNA for the CDR3: TGTGCCAGCAGTATAAATCAAAGGGAGGCTTTCTTT.

The V call is TRBV3-1 (or the pseudogene TRBV3-2), the J call TRBJ2-3; 8 positions agree with TRBD1. Per the germline V gene, CDR1 is LGHDT and CDR2 is YNNKEL (reference sequence). V lost 0 bases, J lost 3 bases, and 8 bases stayed unmatched. The CDR3 contains 17 residues. The DNA for the CDR3 is TGTGCCAGCAGCCAAGATAGCCGGGACAGGCATACAGATACGCAGTATTTT. This translates into CASSQDSRDRHTDTQYF.

This clone appeared a single time. Germline and junction disagree at one end, which may indicate a read error. The chain recombines TRBV7-7 with TRBJ2-7; TRBD1 matches at 11 bases. CDR3 size: 15 residues. CDR1 is SSHAT, CDR2 FNYEAQ, per germline (reference sequence). DNA of the CDR3: TGTGCTAGCAGCTCGGACAGGGGGCTCGCCTACGAGCAGTACTTC. This encodes CASSSDRGLAYEQYF.

V usage is TRBV28 and J usage is TRBJ1-1; TRBD1 matches 11 bases. The germline V gene has CDR1 MDHEN and CDR2 SYDVKM. Trimming took 8 bases from V and 4 from J; bases not matched to a gene: 9. The CDR3 has 15 residues. The CDR3 spells CASGEGTGGFTEAFF. The CDR3 DNA reads TGTGCCAGCGGGGAAGGGACAGGGGGTTTCACTGAAGCTTTCTTT.

CDR3 sequence reads: CAIRGQGSSYEQYF. The CDR3 DNA follows: TGTGCCATTCGGGGACAGGGGAGCTCCTACGAGCAGTACTTC. This chain links TRBV28 with TRBJ2-7, with 10 bases matching TRBD1. Germline-derived CDR1 and CDR2 are MDHEN and SYDVKM. The CDR3 runs to 14 residues. Unmatched junction bases numbered 6, after V lost 10 bases and J lost 0 bases.

This chain joins TRBV5-6 and TRBJ1-4; 10 bases agree with TRBD1. Per the germline V gene, CDR1 is SGHDT and CDR2 is YYEEEE. Trimming cost V 4 bases and J 0 bases; bases outside gene matches: 3. This CDR3 has 16 amino acids. Here the CDR3 DNA reads TGTGCCAGCAGCGGTGGGACAGGGGCAACTAATGAAAAACTGTTTTTT. This encodes CASSGGTGATNEKLFF.